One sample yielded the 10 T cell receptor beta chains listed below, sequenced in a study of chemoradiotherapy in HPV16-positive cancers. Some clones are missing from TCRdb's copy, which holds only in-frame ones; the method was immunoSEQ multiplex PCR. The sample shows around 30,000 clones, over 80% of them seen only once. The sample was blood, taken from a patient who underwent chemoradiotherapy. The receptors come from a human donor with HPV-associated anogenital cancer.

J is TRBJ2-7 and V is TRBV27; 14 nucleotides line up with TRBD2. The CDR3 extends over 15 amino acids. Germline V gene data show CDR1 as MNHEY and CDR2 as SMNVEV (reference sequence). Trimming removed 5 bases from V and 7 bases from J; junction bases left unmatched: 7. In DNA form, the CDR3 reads TGTGCCAGCAGTCCGGGACTAGCGGGAGTACATGAGCAGTACTTC. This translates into CASSPGLAGVHEQYF.

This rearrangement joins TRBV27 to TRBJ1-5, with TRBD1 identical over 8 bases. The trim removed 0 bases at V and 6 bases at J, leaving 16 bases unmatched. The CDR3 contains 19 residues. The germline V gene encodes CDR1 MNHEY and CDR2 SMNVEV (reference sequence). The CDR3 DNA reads TGTGCCAGCAGTTTATCGAACCCCTTGGCCAGGGGGCTAACTCAGCCCCAGCATTTT. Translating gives CASSLSNPLARGLTQPQHF.

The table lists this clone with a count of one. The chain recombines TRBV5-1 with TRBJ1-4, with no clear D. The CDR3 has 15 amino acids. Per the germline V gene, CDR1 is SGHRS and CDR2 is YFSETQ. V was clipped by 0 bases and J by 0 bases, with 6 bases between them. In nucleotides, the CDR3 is TGCGCCAGCAGCTTGGTCCTTGCAACTAATGAAAAACTGTTTTTT. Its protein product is CASSLVLATNEKLFF.

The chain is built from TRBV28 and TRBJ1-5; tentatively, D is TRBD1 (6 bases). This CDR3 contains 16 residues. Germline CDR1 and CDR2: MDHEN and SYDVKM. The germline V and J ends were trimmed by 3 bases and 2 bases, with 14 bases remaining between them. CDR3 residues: CASSFFTTGRNQPQHF. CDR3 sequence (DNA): TGTGCCAGCAGTTTCTTCACGACAGGTCGCAATCAGCCCCAGCATTTT.

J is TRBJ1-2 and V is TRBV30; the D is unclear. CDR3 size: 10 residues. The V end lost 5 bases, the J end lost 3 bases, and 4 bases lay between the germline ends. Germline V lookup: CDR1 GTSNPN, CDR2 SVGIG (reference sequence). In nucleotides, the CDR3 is TGTGCCTGGTTCGACTATGGCTACACCTTC. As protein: CAWFDYGYTF.

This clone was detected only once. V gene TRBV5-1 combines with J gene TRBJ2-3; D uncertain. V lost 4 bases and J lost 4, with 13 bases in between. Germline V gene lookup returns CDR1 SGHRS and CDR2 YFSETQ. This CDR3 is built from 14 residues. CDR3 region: CASSPGYFPDTQYF. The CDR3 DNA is TGCGCCAGCAGCCCAGGTTATTTCCCAGATACGCAGTATTTT. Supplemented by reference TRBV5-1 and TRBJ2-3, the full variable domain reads KAGVTQTPRYLIKTRGQQVTLSCSPISGHRSVSWYQQTPGQGLQFLFEYFSETQRNKGNFPGRFSGRQFSNSRSEMNVSTLELGDSALYLCASSPGYFPDTQYFGPGTRLTVL.

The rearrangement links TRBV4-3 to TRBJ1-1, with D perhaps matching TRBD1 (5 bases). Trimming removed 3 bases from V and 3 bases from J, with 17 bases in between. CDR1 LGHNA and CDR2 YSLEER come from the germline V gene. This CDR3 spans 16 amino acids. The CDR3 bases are TGCGCCAGCAGCCAGTGGTTCGGGGGAAGTTACACTGAAGCTTTCTTT. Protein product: CASSQWFGGSYTEAFF.

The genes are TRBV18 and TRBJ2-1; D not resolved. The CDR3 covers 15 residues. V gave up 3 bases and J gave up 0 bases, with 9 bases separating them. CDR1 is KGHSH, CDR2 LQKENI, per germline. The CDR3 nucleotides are TGTGCCAGCTCACCGGGTAGTAACTCCTACAATGAGCAGTTCTTC. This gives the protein CASSPGSNSYNEQFF.

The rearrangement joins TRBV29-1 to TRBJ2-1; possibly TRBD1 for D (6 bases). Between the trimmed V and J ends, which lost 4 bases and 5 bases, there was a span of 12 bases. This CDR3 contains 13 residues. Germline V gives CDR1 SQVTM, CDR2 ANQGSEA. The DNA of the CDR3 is TGCAGCGTTGTTTGGGGGCAAAACAATGAGCAGTTCTTC. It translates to CSVVWGQNNEQFF.

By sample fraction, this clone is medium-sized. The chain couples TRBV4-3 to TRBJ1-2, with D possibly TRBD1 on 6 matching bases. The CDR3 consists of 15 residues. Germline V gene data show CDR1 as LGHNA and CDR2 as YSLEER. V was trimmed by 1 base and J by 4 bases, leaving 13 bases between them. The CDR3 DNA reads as TGCGCCAGCAGCCAAGTAGAGGGGGGACTCTATGGCTACACCTTC. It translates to CASSQVEGGLYGYTF.